Listed here are 32 T cell receptor beta chains from one sample, sequenced in a study of pediatric ulcerative colitis. Assay used: immunoSEQ multiplex PCR; TCRdb lists only in-frame clones, some missing. Among 30,000 to 40,000 clones listed, 75% were seen once. During colonoscopy, one to two rectal pinch biopsies were collected. The sample comprised gut tissue. These receptors came from a boy aged 5-17 years with severe ulcerative colitis.

The chain is built from TRBV4-1 and TRBJ2-5, with D perhaps matching TRBD2 (6 bases). The V gene lost 2 bases and the J gene lost 0 bases, with 13 bases spanning the gap. This CDR3 has 16 amino acids. Looked up from germline, CDR1 is MGHRA and CDR2 is YSYEKL. The CDR3 is CASSQTLGGNQETQYF. The CDR3 DNA is TGCGCCAGCAGCCAAACCTTAGGAGGGAACCAAGAGACCCAGTACTTC.

The rearrangement links TRBV27 to TRBJ2-2; D is unclear. V was cut by 6 bases and J by 6 bases, with 17 bases left in between. Looked up from germline, CDR1 is MNHEY and CDR2 is SMNVEV (reference sequence). This CDR3 has 15 amino acids. The CDR3 region is CASSRTIPQPGELFF. CDR3 DNA sequence: TGTGCCAGCAGCCGTACTATACCTCAACCCGGGGAGCTGTTTTTT.

The V call is TRBV18, the J call TRBJ2-5, with D possibly being TRBD1 or TRBD2 (5 bases each). Germline values: CDR1 KGHSH, CDR2 LQKENI. The CDR3 covers 16 residues. Trimming removed 3 bases from V and 3 bases from J, with 17 bases in between. In DNA, the CDR3 is TGTGCCAGCTCACCGGTCCACGGGACGCCCAAAGAGACCCAGTACTTC. Protein product: CASSPVHGTPKETQYF.

The gene calls are TRBV21-1 and TRBJ2-3; TRBD1 reflects the table's D call only, with no check against the DNA. TRBV21-1 is classified as a pseudogene. The CDR3 extends over 15 amino acids. The CDR3 loop reads CASTRSGARTDTQYF. The CDR3 DNA sequence: TGTGCCAGCACGAGGAGTGGGGCCCGCACAGATACGCAGTATTTT.

The chain is built from TRBV27 and TRBJ2-7, with D maybe TRBD2 (6 bases). Trimming took 7 bases from V and 1 from J, leaving 17 bases between them. The germline V gene has CDR1 MNHEY and CDR2 SMNVEV (reference sequence). The CDR3 length is 15 residues. CDR3: CASTFAAGFSYEQYF. For the CDR3, the DNA is TGTGCCAGCACCTTTGCGGCGGGGTTTTCCTACGAGCAGTACTTC.

Of note for this clone: Other DNA sequences within the sample encode an identical CDR3. The chain uses TRBV7-9 and TRBJ1-5; D unresolved. This CDR3 contains 13 residues. Germline CDR1 and CDR2: SEHNR and FQNEAQ (reference sequence). V shed 5 bases and J shed 7 bases, with 12 bases lying between them. CDR3 in amino acids: CASSRAVGQPQHF. The CDR3 DNA reads as TGTGCCAGCAGCCGCGCGGTGGGCCAGCCCCAGCATTTT.

There are a few counts of this clone. V is TRBV5-1 and J is TRBJ1-1; no reliable D call. The V end was cut by 3 bases, the J end by 7 bases, with 10 bases between. The CDR3 sequence is 12 residues long. Germline loops: CDR1 SGHRS, CDR2 YFSETQ. CDR3 region: CASSSVSSEAFF. CDR3 bases: TGCGCCAGCAGCTCGGTATCAAGTGAAGCTTTCTTT. Full variable domain (outside the CDR3, taken from reference TRBV5-1 and TRBJ1-1): KAGVTQTPRYLIKTRGQQVTLSCSPISGHRSVSWYQQTPGQGLQFLFEYFSETQRNKGNFPGRFSGRQFSNSRSEMNVSTLELGDSALYLCASSSVSSEAFFGQGTRLTVV.

This clone was detected only once. This sequence joins TRBV11-2 and TRBJ2-3; perhaps TRBD1 as D (5 bases). The CDR3 extends over 16 amino acids. The germline V gene encodes CDR1 SGHAT and CDR2 FQNNGV. V gave up 2 bases and J gave up 4 bases, with 16 bases separating them. The CDR3 reads CASSLSFDSRADTQYF. The CDR3 DNA sequence: TGTGCCAGCAGCTTATCCTTTGACAGTCGAGCAGATACGCAGTATTTT.

The rearrangement uses TRBV27 and TRBJ1-2, with unresolved D. The CDR3 is 14 amino acids. Germline lookup yields CDR1 MNHEY and CDR2 SMNVEV (reference sequence). V lost 0 bases to trimming and J lost 5 bases, with 10 bases between them. The CDR3 protein is CASSLSNDGYGYTF. The CDR3 nucleotides are TGTGCCAGCAGTTTATCGAATGATGGATATGGCTACACCTTC.

Only a few counts were recorded for this clone. The chain combines TRBV6-5 with TRBJ1-6, with unresolved D. The length of the CDR3 is 12 residues. Trimming stripped 5 bases from V and 6 bases from J, with 5 bases between. Germline CDR1 reads MNHEY; CDR2 reads SVGAGI. CDR3 sequence: CASSIRNSPLHF. The CDR3, as DNA: TGTGCCAGCAGTATCCGTAATTCACCCCTCCACTTT.

This sequence joins TRBV7-6 and TRBJ1-4; the D is unclear. This CDR3 has 15 residues. The V gene lost 3 bases and the J gene lost 6 bases, with 14 bases spanning the gap. The germline V gene has CDR1 SGHVS and CDR2 FNYEAQ. The CDR3 here is CASSFAGSNDEKLFF. DNA of the CDR3: TGTGCCAGCAGCTTCGCGGGGAGTAATGATGAAAAACTGTTTTTT.

As for this clone: A junction end diverges from the germline sequence, so it may reflect a read error. The chain combines TRBV6-6 with TRBJ2-2; TRBD2 might be the D (5 bases). Per the germline V gene, CDR1 is MNHNY and CDR2 is SVGAGI (reference sequence). The CDR3 runs 13 residues. CDR3: CASNGPNTGELFF. CDR3 sequence (DNA): TGTGCCAGTAACGGACCGAACACCGGGGAGCTATTTTTT.

The chain has TRBV5-6 and TRBJ2-3; no reliable D call. Trimming cost V 1 base and J 3 bases, with 9 bases left between them. The CDR3 has 14 residues. The germline V gene has CDR1 SGHDT and CDR2 YYEEEE. The chain's CDR3 is CASSLWQATDTQYF. The CDR3 region has the DNA TGTGCCAGCAGCTTGTGGCAGGCAACAGATACGCAGTATTTT.

This clone was seen only once. The V call is TRBV28, the J call TRBJ2-1; no clear D gene. The CDR3 runs 11 residues. Germline CDR1 and CDR2: MDHEN and SYDVKM. Deletions cut 4 bases from V and 4 bases from J, with 2 bases between. CDR3 bases: TGTGCCAGCAGTTCTTACAATGAGCAGTTCTTC. Protein product: CASSSYNEQFF.

The gene calls are TRBV10-2 and TRBJ2-4; 11 bases are shared with TRBD1. This CDR3 region has 12 residues. Germline V gene sequence: CDR1 WSHSY, CDR2 SAAADI. V shed 0 bases and J 14 bases; nucleotides not matched to a gene: 0. The CDR3 loop is CASSESGQGEYF. The CDR3 bases are TGCGCCAGCAGTGAGTCGGGACAGGGGGAGTACTTC.

The chain is built from TRBV6-5 and TRBJ2-7; D tentatively fits TRBD1 or TRBD2 (5 bases each). The CDR3 sequence is 15 residues long. The V gene lost 2 bases and the J gene lost 0 bases, with 11 bases spanning the gap. CDR1 and CDR2 from the germline V gene are MNHEY and SVGAGI. In nucleotides, the CDR3 is TGTGCCAGCAGTTACCCCGCTGGGACCTCCTACGAGCAGTACTTC. It yields the protein CASSYPAGTSYEQYF.

This chain's CDR3 is CASSAVGGAQETQYF. The DNA of the CDR3 is TGTGCCAGCAGCGCCGTAGGAGGGGCACAAGAGACCCAGTACTTC. This chain uses TRBV9 with TRBJ2-5; possible D gene TRBD2, 6 bases. The CDR3 sequence is 15 residues long. Trimming shortened V by 3 bases and J by 2 bases, and 14 bases separated the two germline ends. Germline CDR1 reads SGDLS; CDR2 reads YYNGEE.

The rearrangement uses TRBV13 and TRBJ2-6; D gene uncertain. Germline V lookup: CDR1 PRHDT, CDR2 FYEKMQ (reference sequence). This CDR3 spans 12 amino acids. The V gene lost 0 bases and the J gene lost 10 bases, with 4 bases spanning the gap. CDR3 in amino acids: CASSLGPNVLTF. The CDR3 DNA is TGTGCCAGCAGCTTAGGACCTAACGTCCTGACTTTC.

A single count supports this clone. The J gene is TRBJ2-1, the V gene TRBV5-1, with 9 bases aligning to TRBD2. The V gene end was trimmed by 6 bases and the J gene end by 9 bases; junction bases not matched to a gene: 16. The CDR3 is made up of 16 amino acids. CDR1 SGHRS and CDR2 YFSETQ come from the germline V gene. The CDR3 loop is CASKRRGGDPFGEQFF. CDR3 nucleotide sequence: TGCGCCAGCAAGAGGCGGGGGGGCGACCCTTTCGGTGAGCAGTTCTTC. The full variable domain, in which reference TRBV5-1 and TRBJ2-1 provide the parts outside the CDR3, is KAGVTQTPRYLIKTRGQQVTLSCSPISGHRSVSWYQQTPGQGLQFLFEYFSETQRNKGNFPGRFSGRQFSNSRSEMNVSTLELGDSALYLCASKRRGGDPFGEQFFGPGTRLTVL.

The chain is built from TRBV7-2 and TRBJ2-1; 7 bases are a match to TRBD2. Germline assignment: CDR1 SGHTA and CDR2 FQGNSA. This CDR3 has 15 residues. Trimming took 5 bases from V and 7 from J; bases not matched to a gene: 11. CDR3 nucleotides: TGTGCCAGCAGCACGAGTGGGGGGGTATGGAATGAGCAGTTCTTC. Protein sequence: CASSTSGGVWNEQFF.

This clone was seen more than once but under ten times. The chain is built from TRBV9 and TRBJ1-2; D unclear. V was clipped by 0 bases and J by 5 bases, with 11 bases between them. This CDR3 has 14 amino acids. The V gene's germline CDR1 is SGDLS and CDR2 YYNGEE. The CDR3: CASSVEEIPYGYTF. In nucleotides, the CDR3 is TGTGCCAGCAGCGTAGAGGAGATACCATATGGCTACACCTTC.

This rearrangement joins TRBV4-1 to TRBJ2-7; 8 bases are a match to TRBD2. CDR1 MGHRA and CDR2 YSYEKL come from the germline V gene. V shed 3 bases and J 3 bases; nucleotides not matched to a gene: 13. The CDR3 length is 17 residues. In DNA form, the CDR3 reads TGCGCCAGCAGCCAGGGGACTAGTGGAGTAGAAGGCTACGAGCAGTACTTC. Translating gives CASSQGTSGVEGYEQYF.

The gene calls are TRBV19 and TRBJ2-2; either TRBD1 or TRBD2 may fit D (7 bases each). Germline V gives CDR1 LNHDA, CDR2 SQIVND (reference sequence). This CDR3 is 16 amino acids long. Trimming pared 11 bases from V and 4 bases from J, leaving 23 bases between. CDR3 nucleotides: TGTGCCGTCAGTCCCGACAGGGAGGGAAGCACCGGGGAGCTGTTTTTT. Its translation: CAVSPDREGSTGELFF. Based on the CDR3 plus reference TRBV19 and TRBJ2-2, the full variable domain is DGGITQSPKYLFRKEGQNVTLSCEQNLNHDAMYWYRQDPGQGLRLIYYSQIVNDFQKGDIAEGYSVSREKKESFPLTVTSAQKNPTAFYLCAVSPDREGSTGELFFGEGSRLTVL.

This clone has only one observation. V usage is TRBV5-6 and J usage is TRBJ2-7, with 7 nucleotides matching TRBD1. Unmatched junction bases numbered 5, after V lost 5 bases and J lost 3 bases. This CDR3 has 13 amino acids. Germline CDR1 reads SGHDT; CDR2 reads YYEEEE. The CDR3 here is CASSWDRNYEQYF. CDR3 bases: TGTGCCAGCAGTTGGGACAGAAACTACGAGCAGTACTTC.

This clone came up once. The chain links TRBV6-5 to TRBJ2-7, with TRBD1 matching 10 bases. The CDR3 consists of 14 residues. Germline V gene data show CDR1 as MNHEY and CDR2 as SVGAGI. Trimming cost V 7 bases and J 3 bases; bases outside gene matches: 6. CDR3 sequence: CASTSGTGVYEQYF. CDR3 DNA: TGTGCCAGCACTTCCGGGACAGGGGTCTACGAGCAGTACTTC.

This clone turned up a few times. The V gene is TRBV4-1, the J gene TRBJ2-1; no clear D. This CDR3 has 14 residues. CDR1 and CDR2 from the germline V gene are MGHRA and YSYEKL. Trimming pared 1 base from V and 7 bases from J, leaving 11 bases between. The CDR3 sequence is CASSQAASGNEQFF. The CDR3 DNA reads TGCGCCAGCAGCCAAGCGGCTAGTGGGAATGAGCAGTTCTTC.

This clone was counted once. The chain joins TRBV6-5 to TRBJ2-5; 8 nucleotides align to TRBD1. Germline lookup yields CDR1 MNHEY and CDR2 SVGAGI. The CDR3 totals 15 residues. Trimming cost V 0 bases and J 5 bases; bases outside gene matches: 5. The CDR3 here is CASSYSAGGMETQYF. CDR3 nucleotides: TGTGCCAGCAGTTACTCAGCAGGGGGCATGGAGACCCAGTACTTC.

A remark on this clone: An end of the junction differs from the germline gene, which may be a read error. Other DNA sequences within the sample encode an identical CDR3. The V gene is TRBV6-5, the J gene TRBJ2-7, with a possible D match to TRBD2 (6 bases). CDR1 is MNHEY, CDR2 SVGAGI, per germline. The length of the CDR3 is 14 residues. CDR3 amino acids: CASSPGELTYEQYF. CDR3 sequence (DNA): TGTGCTAGCAGTCCGGGGGAGCTTACCTACGAGCAGTACTTC.

The CDR3 DNA is TGTGCCAGCTCACCATCCACCGGTTTTGGGAATCAGCCCCAGCATTTT. Translating it yields CASSPSTGFGNQPQHF. V gene TRBV18 combines with J gene TRBJ1-5; no clear D gene. V lost 2 bases to trimming and J lost 4 bases, with 15 bases between them. This CDR3 comprises 16 residues. In germline, CDR1 is KGHSH, CDR2 LQKENI.

V usage is TRBV11-3 and J usage is TRBJ2-7, with D unresolved. V was pared by 0 bases and J by 6 bases, with 9 bases between. CDR3 size: 13 residues. The germline gives CDR1 SGHNT, CDR2 YENEEA. Here the CDR3 reads CASSLDRKGEQYF. In DNA form, the CDR3 reads TGTGCCAGCAGCTTAGACCGCAAGGGCGAGCAGTACTTC. The full variable domain, its missing parts supplied by reference TRBV11-3 and TRBJ2-7, is EAGVVQSPRYKIIEKKQPVAFWCNPISGHNTLYWYLQNLGQGPELLIRYENEEAVDDSQLPKDRFSAERLKGVDSTLKIQPAELGDSAVYLCASSLDRKGEQYFGPGTRLTVT.

The rearrangement joins TRBV7-9 to TRBJ2-2; D may match TRBD1 or TRBD2 (6 bases each). This CDR3 contains 16 residues. Trimming pared 3 bases from V and 0 bases from J, leaving 11 bases between. Germline loops: CDR1 SEHNR, CDR2 FQNEAQ (reference sequence). CDR3 amino acids: CASSFDRTTNTGELFF. CDR3 coding DNA: TGTGCCAGCAGCTTCGACAGGACTACGAACACCGGGGAGCTGTTTTTT.

This clone appeared once. This chain links TRBV2 with TRBJ2-7; 9 bases fit TRBD1. Germline trimming cut 10 bases from V and 6 bases from J; bases unmatched to any gene: 7. Germline-derived CDR1 and CDR2 are SNHLY and FYNNEI. This CDR3 comprises 12 residues. CDR3 sequence reads: CAIPGQGAEQYF. CDR3 nucleotide sequence: TGTGCCATACCGGGACAGGGCGCCGAGCAGTACTTC.